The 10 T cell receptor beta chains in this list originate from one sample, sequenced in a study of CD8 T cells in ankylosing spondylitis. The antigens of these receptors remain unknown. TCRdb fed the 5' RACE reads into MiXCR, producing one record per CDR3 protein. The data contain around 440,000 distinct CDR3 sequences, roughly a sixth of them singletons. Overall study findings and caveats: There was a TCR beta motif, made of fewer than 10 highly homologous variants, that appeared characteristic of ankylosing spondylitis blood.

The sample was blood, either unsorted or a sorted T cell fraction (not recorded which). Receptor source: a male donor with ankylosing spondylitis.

The CDR3 reads CSARPRDYGYTF. DNA of the CDR3: TGCAGTGCTAGGCCCCGGGACTATGGCTACACCTTC. The chain uses TRBV20-1 and TRBJ1-2; no clear D gene. The CDR3 contains 12 residues. Trimming pared 3 bases from V and 3 bases from J, leaving 8 bases between. Germline CDR1 and CDR2: DFQATT and SNEGSKA (reference sequence).

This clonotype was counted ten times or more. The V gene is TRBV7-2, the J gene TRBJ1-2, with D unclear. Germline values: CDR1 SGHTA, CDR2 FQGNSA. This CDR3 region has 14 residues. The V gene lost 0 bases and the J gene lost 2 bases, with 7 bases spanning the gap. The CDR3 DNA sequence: TGTGCCAGCAGCTTAGCTGGGGAAAACTATGGCTACACCTTC. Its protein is CASSLAGENYGYTF.

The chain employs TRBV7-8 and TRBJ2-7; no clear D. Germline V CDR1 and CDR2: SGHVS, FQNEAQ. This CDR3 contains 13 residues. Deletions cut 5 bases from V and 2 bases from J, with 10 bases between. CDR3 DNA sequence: TGTGCCAGCAGCCGCCGACCGGCCTACGAGCAGTACTTC. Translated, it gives CASSRRPAYEQYF.

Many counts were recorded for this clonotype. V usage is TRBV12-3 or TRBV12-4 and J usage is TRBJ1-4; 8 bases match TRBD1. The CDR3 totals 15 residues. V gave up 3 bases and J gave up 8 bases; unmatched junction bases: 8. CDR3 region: CASSFGGTGGEKLFF. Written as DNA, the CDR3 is TGTGCCAGCAGTTTTGGGGGGACAGGTGGGGAAAAACTGTTTTTT.

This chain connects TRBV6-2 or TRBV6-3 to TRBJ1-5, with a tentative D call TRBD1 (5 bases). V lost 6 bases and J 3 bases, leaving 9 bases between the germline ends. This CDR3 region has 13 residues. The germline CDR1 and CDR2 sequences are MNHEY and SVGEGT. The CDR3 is CASRGDFNQPQHF. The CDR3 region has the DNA TGTGCCAGCAGAGGGGACTTCAATCAGCCCCAGCATTTT.

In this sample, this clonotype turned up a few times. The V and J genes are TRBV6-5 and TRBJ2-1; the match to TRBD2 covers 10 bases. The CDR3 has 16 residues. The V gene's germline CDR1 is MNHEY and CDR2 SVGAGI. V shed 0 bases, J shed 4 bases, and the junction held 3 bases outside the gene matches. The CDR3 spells CASSYSSSGGYNEQFF. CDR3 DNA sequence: TGTGCCAGCAGTTACTCGTCTAGCGGGGGATACAATGAGCAGTTCTTC.

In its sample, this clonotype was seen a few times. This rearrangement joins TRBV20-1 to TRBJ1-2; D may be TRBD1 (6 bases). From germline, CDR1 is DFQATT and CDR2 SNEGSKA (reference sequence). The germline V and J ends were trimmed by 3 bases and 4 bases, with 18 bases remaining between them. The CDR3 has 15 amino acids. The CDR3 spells CSASRATGTSYGYTF. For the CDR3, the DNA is TGCAGTGCTAGCCGCGCCACCGGGACAAGCTATGGCTACACCTTC.

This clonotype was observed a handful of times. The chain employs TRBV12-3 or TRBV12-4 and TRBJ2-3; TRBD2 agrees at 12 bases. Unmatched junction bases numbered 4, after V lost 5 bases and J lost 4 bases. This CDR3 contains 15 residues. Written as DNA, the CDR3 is TGTGCCAGCAGTATGACTAGCGGGGGCCCAGATACGCAGTATTTT. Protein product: CASSMTSGGPDTQYF.

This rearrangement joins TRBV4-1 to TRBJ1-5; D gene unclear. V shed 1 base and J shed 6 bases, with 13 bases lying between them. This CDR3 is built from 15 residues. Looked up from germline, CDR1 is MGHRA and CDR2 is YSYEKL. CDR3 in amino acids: CASSQVFGLSQPQHF. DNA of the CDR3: TGCGCCAGCAGCCAAGTATTCGGGTTAAGTCAGCCCCAGCATTTT.

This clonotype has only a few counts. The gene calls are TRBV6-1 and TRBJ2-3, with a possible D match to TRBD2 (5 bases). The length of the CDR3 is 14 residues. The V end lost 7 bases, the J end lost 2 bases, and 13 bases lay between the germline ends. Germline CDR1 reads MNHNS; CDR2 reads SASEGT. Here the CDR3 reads CASTQRKATDTQYF. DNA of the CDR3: TGTGCCAGCACTCAGCGGAAAGCCACAGATACGCAGTATTTT.